Listed here are 20 T cell receptor beta chains from one sample, sequenced in a study of OX40 agonist ivuxolimab in advanced cancers. TCRdb's copy holds only in-frame clones and misses some; the assay was immunoSEQ multiplex PCR. The repertoire holds more than 30,000 clones, about 88% seen once, with roughly 2.3% in the top ten. The sample here was CD4+ or CD8+ T cells sorted from blood, taken in a trial of the OX40 agonist ivuxolimab. All receptors derive from an adult with an advanced solid tumor such as melanoma, head and neck, liver or kidney cancer.

The rearrangement uses TRBV11-2 and TRBJ2-7, with TRBD1 identical over 7 bases. The CDR3 loop spans 17 amino acids. V shed 5 bases and J 2 bases; nucleotides not matched to a gene: 15. Germline V gives CDR1 SGHAT, CDR2 FQNNGV. The CDR3 DNA reads TGTGCCAGCAGCCCCCCCCGCCTATACAGGGGCACCTACGAGCAGTACTTC. This codes for CASSPPRLYRGTYEQYF.

The J gene is TRBJ1-6, the V gene TRBV5-1, with 8 positions matching TRBD1. This CDR3 is 15 amino acids long. V trimming: 4 bases; J trimming: 15 bases; junction bases outside the gene matches: 15. Per germline, CDR1 SGHRS and CDR2 YFSETQ. The DNA of the CDR3 is TGCGCCAGCAGCGCCCGGGGACAGGAGCTGCAGGTCCTCCACTTT. Protein: CASSARGQELQVLHF.

This clone was seen once. The chain carries TRBV6-5 and TRBJ1-5, with D hard to call. Trimming shortened V by 0 bases and J by 7 bases, and 10 bases separated the two germline ends. Germline CDR1 is MNHEY and CDR2 is SVGAGI. The CDR3 consists of 14 residues. The CDR3: CASSYSAWGQPQHF. The CDR3 DNA follows: TGTGCCAGCAGTTACTCGGCGTGGGGACAGCCCCAGCATTTT.

With respect to this clone: The junction departs from the called germline gene at one end, perhaps through a read error. CDR3 region: CAYARDRGYSEQFF. The CDR3 nucleotides read TGTGCCTACGCCCGGGACAGGGGATACAGTGAGCAGTTCTTC. The V and J genes are TRBV6-6 and TRBJ2-1; 10 nucleotides agree with TRBD1. CDR3 length: 14 residues. Germline CDR1 and CDR2: MNHNY and SVGAGI (reference sequence).

The chain is built from TRBV30 and TRBJ2-3; tentative D call: TRBD1 (6 bases). Between the trimmed V and J ends, which lost 4 bases and 0 bases, there was a span of 11 bases. CDR1 is GTSNPN and CDR2 is SVGIG in the germline V gene (reference sequence). The CDR3 covers 14 residues. The CDR3 spells CAWKQGHSTDTQYF. CDR3 nucleotide sequence: TGTGCCTGGAAACAGGGACATAGCACAGATACGCAGTATTTT.

The chain employs TRBV7-2 and TRBJ1-6; D remains unclear. The CDR3 is made up of 12 amino acids. V lost 5 bases, J lost 9 bases, and 8 bases lay in between. The germline V gene has CDR1 SGHTA and CDR2 FQGNSA. CDR3 bases: TGTGCCAGCAGCGTACAGAGTTCACCCCTCCACTTT. Translation gives CASSVQSSPLHF.

The J gene is TRBJ1-1, the V gene TRBV18, with D unresolved. There are 14 residues in the CDR3. Trimming removed 6 bases from V and 1 base from J, with 12 bases in between. The germline V gene encodes CDR1 KGHSH and CDR2 LQKENI. The CDR3 is CASSPQVGNTEAFF. The CDR3 DNA sequence: TGTGCCAGCTCTCCCCAAGTAGGGAACACTGAAGCTTTCTTT.

The chain is built from TRBV19 and TRBJ2-1; 7 nucleotides agree with TRBD1. Germline-derived CDR1 and CDR2 are LNHDA and SQIVND (reference sequence). The CDR3 consists of 15 residues. V trimming: 8 bases; J trimming: 0 bases; junction bases outside the gene matches: 7. For the CDR3, the DNA is TGTGCCAGTGGGAACAGGGGAAACTCCTACAATGAGCAGTTCTTC. This sequence encodes CASGNRGNSYNEQFF. The full variable domain, completed using reference TRBV19 and TRBJ2-1, is DGGITQSPKYLFRKEGQNVTLSCEQNLNHDAMYWYRQDPGQGLRLIYYSQIVNDFQKGDIAEGYSVSREKKESFPLTVTSAQKNPTAFYLCASGNRGNSYNEQFFGPGTRLTVL.

The CDR3 spells CASSPGSTDTQYF. CDR3 in DNA: TGTGCCAGCTCACCGGGCAGCACAGATACGCAGTATTTT. This chain uses TRBV18 with TRBJ2-3, with D hard to call. The CDR3 has 13 amino acids. Trimming removed 3 bases from V and 0 bases from J, with 4 bases in between. Germline lookup yields CDR1 KGHSH and CDR2 LQKENI.

The rearrangement links TRBV7-9 to TRBJ2-1; D is uncertain. Germline CDR1 and CDR2: SEHNR and FQNEAQ (reference sequence). V lost 2 bases and J lost 3, with 8 bases in between. The CDR3 spans 14 residues. The CDR3 sequence: CASSLRSGYNEQFF. The CDR3 DNA reads TGTGCCAGCAGCTTAAGGTCAGGCTACAATGAGCAGTTCTTC.

This chain uses TRBV5-1 with TRBJ2-3; 7 bases fit TRBD2. The trim removed 2 bases at V and 4 bases at J, leaving 7 bases unmatched. In germline, CDR1 is SGHRS, CDR2 YFSETQ. The CDR3 extends over 15 amino acids. Here the CDR3 reads CASSLSGVKADTQYF. CDR3 bases: TGCGCCAGCAGCTTAAGCGGGGTCAAAGCAGATACGCAGTATTTT.

The chain recombines TRBV5-1 with TRBJ2-7, with D possibly matching TRBD1 (6 bases). The CDR3 extends over 14 amino acids. V lost 0 bases and J lost 6, with 13 bases in between. Looked up from germline, CDR1 is SGHRS and CDR2 is YFSETQ. In nucleotides, the CDR3 is TGCGCCAGCAGCTTGGGAAATACAGGGTCCGAGCAGTACTTC. Its translation: CASSLGNTGSEQYF.

This chain links TRBV7-9 with TRBJ2-7, with D unresolved. The V gene's germline CDR1 is SEHNR and CDR2 FQNEAQ (reference sequence). This CDR3 is built from 11 residues. V lost 6 bases to trimming and J lost 2 bases, with 5 bases between them. CDR3 region: CASSETYEQYF. CDR3 DNA sequence: TGTGCCAGCAGTGAGACCTACGAGCAGTACTTC.

The V and J genes are TRBV6-5 and TRBJ1-6; unclear D gene. The length of the CDR3 is 13 residues. V was cut by 7 bases and J by 11 bases, with 15 bases left in between. In germline, CDR1 is MNHEY, CDR2 SVGAGI. The CDR3 sequence is CASIEHGCPPLHF. The CDR3 DNA follows: TGTGCCAGCATAGAACACGGGTGTCCACCCCTCCACTTT.

The chain is built from TRBV11-3 and TRBJ1-5; D might be TRBD1 (5 bases). V lost 0 bases to trimming and J lost 6 bases, with 9 bases between them. The germline V gene has CDR1 SGHNT and CDR2 YENEEA. This CDR3 contains 14 residues. CDR3 amino acids: CASSLDRGGQPQHF. CDR3 nucleotide sequence: TGTGCCAGCAGCTTAGATAGGGGCGGTCAGCCCCAGCATTTT. The variable domain in full, with the rest retrieved from reference TRBV11-3 and TRBJ1-5, is EAGVVQSPRYKIIEKKQPVAFWCNPISGHNTLYWYLQNLGQGPELLIRYENEEAVDDSQLPKDRFSAERLKGVDSTLKIQPAELGDSAVYLCASSLDRGGQPQHFGDGTRLSIL.

This clone was detected only a few times. The chain recombines TRBV7-9 with TRBJ1-2; D might be TRBD1 (5 bases). This CDR3 is 14 amino acids long. Trimming removed 4 bases from V and 2 bases from J, with 11 bases in between. From germline, CDR1 is SEHNR and CDR2 FQNEAQ (reference sequence). The CDR3 sequence: CASSSAGLNYGYTF. The CDR3 DNA is TGTGCCAGCAGCTCAGCGGGACTGAACTATGGCTACACCTTC.

The chain carries TRBV25-1 and TRBJ1-5, with D perhaps matching TRBD1 (6 bases). Deletions cut 9 bases from V and 4 bases from J, with 16 bases between. Germline-derived CDR1 and CDR2 are MGHDK and SYGVNS. This CDR3 comprises 14 residues. The chain's CDR3 is CARDSGTPNQPQHF. The CDR3 DNA sequence: TGTGCCAGGGATTCCGGGACACCAAATCAGCCCCAGCATTTT. Full variable domain (outside the CDR3, taken from reference TRBV25-1 and TRBJ1-5): EADIYQTPRYLVIGTGKKITLECSQTMGHDKMYWYQQDPGMELHLIHYSYGVNSTEKGDLSSESTVSRIRTEHFPLTLESARPSHTSQYLCARDSGTPNQPQHFGDGTRLSIL.

The chain recombines TRBV4-2 with TRBJ1-4, with a weak D call TRBD1 (6 bases). There are 16 residues in the CDR3. Germline CDR1 reads LGHNA; CDR2 reads YNFKEQ. The V and J ends lost 4 bases and 6 bases respectively, with 18 bases between them. CDR3 DNA: TGTGCCAGCAGCCCCCCCAGCACAGGGCGGGATGAAAAACTGTTTTTT. Its protein product is CASSPPSTGRDEKLFF.

The V and J genes are TRBV6-1 and TRBJ1-2; D not certain. The germline V gene has CDR1 MNHNS and CDR2 SASEGT. The CDR3 extends over 12 amino acids. V lost 5 bases and J lost 5, with 9 bases in between. CDR3: CASSPEAYGYTF. The CDR3 coding sequence is TGTGCCAGCAGTCCCGAGGCGTATGGCTACACCTTC.

The CDR3 here is CASSFLGDGGGGELFF. The CDR3, as DNA: TGCGCCAGCAGCTTCCTCGGGGACGGGGGAGGCGGGGAGCTGTTTTTT. The chain is built from TRBV5-1 and TRBJ2-2; maybe TRBD2 (6 bases). Germline CDR1 is SGHRS and CDR2 is YFSETQ. This CDR3 spans 16 amino acids. Trimming pared 2 bases from V and 7 bases from J, leaving 18 bases between.